These 29 T cell receptor beta chains were all obtained from the same sample, sequenced in a study of cytomegalovirus exposure and HLA in healthy donors. PCR primers comprised 60 Vbeta and 13 Jbeta primers. Libraries were prepared by immunoSEQ multiplex PCR; TCRdb keeps only in-frame clonotypes and omits some of them. The sample consists of hundreds of thousands of clones, approximately 70% of them appearing once. Sequencing used PBMCs. The receptors shown here come from a female donor in good health and CMV-seronegative.

The V gene is TRBV29-1, the J gene TRBJ1-2; 9 bases match TRBD1. After removal of 3 bases from V and 7 bases from J, the junction contained 12 bases not matched to a gene. CDR3 length: 15 residues. The germline gives CDR1 SQVTM, CDR2 ANQGSEA. CDR3 in amino acids: CSVDSRTGAVAGYTF. Here the CDR3 DNA reads TGCAGCGTTGACTCCAGGACAGGGGCGGTCGCTGGCTACACCTTC.

The V call is TRBV6-5, the J call TRBJ1-1, with TRBD1 matching over 8 bases. The germline V gene has CDR1 MNHEY and CDR2 SVGAGI. The CDR3 contains 15 residues. The J segment lost 1 base and the V segment lost 4 bases, leaving 5 bases of the junction unmatched. This CDR3 is CASSSRQGRNTEAFF. CDR3 sequence (DNA): TGTGCCAGCAGTTCCCGACAGGGGCGGAACACTGAAGCTTTCTTT.

The chain joins TRBV7-9 to TRBJ1-1, with 7 bases lining up with TRBD1. V dropped 2 bases and J dropped 7; count of bases not matched to a gene: 7. The CDR3 runs to 14 residues. Germline values: CDR1 SEHNR, CDR2 FQNEAQ (reference sequence). As DNA, the CDR3 is TGTGCCAGCAGCTTATCCAGGGGGGACGATGAAGCTTTCTTT. Translation: CASSLSRGDDEAFF. Full variable domain (outside the CDR3, taken from reference TRBV7-9 and TRBJ1-1): DTGVSQNPRHKITKRGQNVTFRCDPISEHNRLYWYRQTLGQGPEFLTYFQNEAQLEKSRLLSDRFSAERPKGSFSTLEIQRTEQGDSAMYLCASSLSRGDDEAFFGQGTRLTVV.

A single count supports this clone. The rearrangement uses TRBV4-2 and TRBJ2-1; no clear D gene. The CDR3 extends over 16 amino acids. Germline CDR1 and CDR2: LGHNA and YNFKEQ. Trimming removed 0 bases at V and 0 bases at J, with 9 bases between. The CDR3 here is CASSQDQTSSYNEQFF. The CDR3 DNA reads TGTGCCAGCAGCCAAGATCAAACGAGCTCCTACAATGAGCAGTTCTTC.

This chain connects TRBV5-4 to TRBJ2-7; 9 nucleotides agree with TRBD1. Germline V CDR1 and CDR2: SGHNT, YYREEE (reference sequence). V shed 2 bases, J shed 7 bases, and the junction held 10 bases outside the gene matches. This CDR3 is built from 15 residues. The CDR3, as DNA: TGTGCCAGCAGCTTCACGGGACAGGGACGGGGGGAGCAGTACTTC. Protein product: CASSFTGQGRGEQYF.

The rearrangement links TRBV9 to TRBJ2-3; TRBD2 matches at 14 bases. Losses at the gene ends were 3 bases for V and 5 bases for J; bases not matched to a gene: 17. This CDR3 spans 20 amino acids. Germline lookup yields CDR1 SGDLS and CDR2 YYNGEE. CDR3 region: CASSAQPFATSGRALDTQYF. The CDR3 DNA follows: TGTGCCAGCAGCGCCCAACCCTTTGCGACTAGCGGGAGGGCCCTAGATACGCAGTATTTT.

This clone appeared a few times. The rearrangement links TRBV6-5 to TRBJ2-7; 9 positions agree with TRBD2. CDR1 and CDR2 (germline): MNHEY, SVGAGI. Germline trimming cut 0 bases from V and 4 bases from J; bases unmatched to any gene: 4. The CDR3 spans 15 residues. CDR3 sequence (DNA): TGTGCCAGCAGTTACTCCGCGGGAGGGGAGTACGAGCAGTACTTC. It is translated as CASSYSAGGEYEQYF.

Here the CDR3 reads CAISRDNEQFF. The CDR3 nucleotides read TGTGCCATCAGTCGGGATAATGAGCAGTTCTTC. The chain is built from TRBV10-3 and TRBJ2-1, with a possible D match to TRBD2 (5 bases). Germline-derived CDR1 and CDR2 are ENHRY and SYGVKD. CDR3 length equals 11 residues. Trimming cost V 5 bases and J 7 bases, with 6 bases left between them.

This rearrangement joins TRBV27 to TRBJ2-7; 8 bases align to TRBD1. The V segment lost 6 bases and the J segment 3 bases; nucleotides outside the gene matches: 1. CDR3 length: 12 residues. CDR1 and CDR2 (germline): MNHEY, SMNVEV (reference sequence). The CDR3 nucleotides read TGTGCCAGCAGCACAGGGGGCTACGAGCAGTACTTC. It encodes CASSTGGYEQYF.

The chain joins TRBV7-2 to TRBJ2-3; TRBD2 matches 10 bases. The CDR3 is 14 residues long. Germline CDR1 is SGHTA and CDR2 is FQGNSA. J was trimmed by 3 bases and V by 5 bases; bases with no gene match: 2. CDR3 sequence reads: CASSPSGSTDTQYF. The DNA of the CDR3 is TGTGCCAGCAGCCCTAGCGGGAGTACAGATACGCAGTATTTT.

The chain recombines TRBV7-6 with TRBJ2-5; a possible D gene is TRBD2 (5 bases). Germline CDR1 is SGHVS and CDR2 is FNYEAQ. The CDR3 sequence is 14 residues long. Trimming removed 5 bases at V and 5 bases at J, with 15 bases between. The CDR3 sequence: CASSEGHSGETQYF. The CDR3 DNA reads as TGTGCCAGCAGCGAGGGCCACTCTGGGGAGACCCAGTACTTC. Full variable domain (outside the CDR3, taken from reference TRBV7-6 and TRBJ2-5): GAGVSQSPRYKVTKRGQDVALRCDPISGHVSLYWYRQALGQGPEFLTYFNYEAQQDKSGLPNDRFSAERPEGSISTLTIQRTEQRDSAMYRCASSEGHSGETQYFGPGTRLLVL.

The chain employs TRBV10-3 and TRBJ2-1; 12 bases are shared with TRBD2. From germline, CDR1 is ENHRY and CDR2 SYGVKD. The CDR3 has 16 residues. Trimming removed 4 bases from V and 6 bases from J; junction bases left unmatched: 7. The CDR3 is CAISVRLAGARNEQFF. CDR3 nucleotides: TGTGCCATCAGTGTTCGACTAGCGGGAGCGCGCAATGAGCAGTTCTTC.

The chain uses TRBV5-1 and TRBJ2-5; 10 bases are shared with TRBD1. The J segment lost 5 bases and the V segment lost 5 bases, leaving 12 bases of the junction unmatched. Germline CDR1 SGHRS, CDR2 YFSETQ. The CDR3 covers 16 residues. The CDR3 loop reads CASRAGGQGGTETQYF. As DNA, the CDR3 is TGCGCCAGCAGGGCGGGAGGACAGGGGGGCACCGAGACCCAGTACTTC.

This chain links TRBV27 with TRBJ2-7; 7 bases map to TRBD1. With 9 bases clipped from V and 4 bases from J, the junction kept 15 bases outside the gene matches. CDR1 MNHEY and CDR2 SMNVEV come from the germline V gene (reference sequence). The CDR3 length is 15 residues. The CDR3 nucleotides are TGTGCCAGGTTACCCAGGAAGGGGGCCGTATACGAGCAGTACTTC. Protein sequence: CARLPRKGAVYEQYF.

This sequence joins TRBV5-1 and TRBJ2-3, with 11 bases matching TRBD2. Germline V gene data show CDR1 as SGHRS and CDR2 as YFSETQ. The J segment lost 0 bases and the V segment lost 5 bases, leaving 11 bases of the junction unmatched. This CDR3 spans 18 amino acids. The CDR3 sequence: CASRGGTSGPLSTDTQYF. The CDR3 DNA reads TGCGCCAGCAGGGGCGGGACTAGCGGCCCCCTGAGCACAGATACGCAGTATTTT.

The gene calls are TRBV13 and TRBJ2-6; D possibly corresponds to TRBD2 (6 bases). CDR3 length: 15 amino acids. Germline loops: CDR1 PRHDT, CDR2 FYEKMQ (reference sequence). V was shortened by 5 bases and J by 1 base, with 9 bases between the two germline ends. CDR3 sequence: CASSPRESGANVLTF. CDR3 sequence (DNA): TGTGCCAGCAGCCCCCGGGAGTCTGGGGCCAACGTCCTGACTTTC.

The chain recombines TRBV2 with TRBJ2-7; 10 bases map to TRBD2. The CDR3 length is 15 residues. J was trimmed by 2 bases and V by 8 bases; bases with no gene match: 9. Germline values: CDR1 SNHLY, CDR2 FYNNEI. This CDR3 is CASASSSGRAYEQYF. Written as DNA, the CDR3 is TGTGCCAGCGCCTCTTCTAGCGGGAGAGCCTACGAGCAGTACTTC.

The chain uses TRBV19 and TRBJ1-5; TRBD1 might be the D (5 bases). This CDR3 contains 18 residues. Trimming shortened V by 1 base and J by 2 bases, and 18 bases separated the two germline ends. Per germline, CDR1 LNHDA and CDR2 SQIVND (reference sequence). The CDR3 loop is CASSIGGGWEFGNQPQHF. The CDR3 region has the DNA TGTGCCAGTAGTATAGGGGGGGGATGGGAATTCGGCAATCAGCCCCAGCATTTT.

The chain is built from TRBV7-9 and TRBJ1-4; 8 positions agree with TRBD1. V shed 11 bases, J shed 6 bases, and the junction held 8 bases outside the gene matches. Germline assignment: CDR1 SEHNR and CDR2 FQNEAQ (reference sequence). The CDR3 is 13 residues long. The CDR3 DNA reads TGTGCCGCCCGGGACAGGCTACATGAAAAACTGTTTTTT. It translates to CAARDRLHEKLFF.

This CDR3 is CASSRQGNNNQPQHF. In DNA, the CDR3 is TGTGCCAGCAGCCGACAGGGAAACAACAATCAGCCCCAGCATTTT. The rearrangement links TRBV5-6 to TRBJ1-5; 7 nucleotides agree with TRBD1. J was trimmed by 3 bases and V by 4 bases; bases with no gene match: 7. Germline CDR1 and CDR2: SGHDT and YYEEEE. This CDR3 region has 15 residues.

This chain uses TRBV14 with TRBJ2-7, with D possibly TRBD1 on 6 matching bases. The CDR3 spans 15 residues. The V end was cut by 2 bases, the J end by 2 bases, with 13 bases between. CDR1 and CDR2 (germline): SGHDN, FVKESK. The CDR3 spells CASSQNRDKTYEQYF. The CDR3 nucleotides read TGTGCCAGCAGCCAAAACCGGGACAAGACCTACGAGCAGTACTTC. The whole variable domain, remainder taken from reference TRBV14 and TRBJ2-7, is EAGVTQFPSHSVIEKGQTVTLRCDPISGHDNLYWYRRVMGKEIKFLLHFVKESKQDESGMPNNRFLAERTGGTYSTLKVQPAELEDSGVYFCASSQNRDKTYEQYFGPGTRLTVT.

This chain joins TRBV7-2 and TRBJ2-1; 11 bases agree with TRBD2. The ends lost 5 bases at V and 6 bases at J; junction bases unmatched: 3. In germline, CDR1 is SGHTA, CDR2 FQGNSA. The CDR3 extends over 14 amino acids. The chain's CDR3 is CASSPTSGTNEQFF. CDR3 coding DNA: TGTGCCAGCAGCCCGACTAGCGGGACCAATGAGCAGTTCTTC.

The CDR3 protein is CASFTGGDLSNNQPQHF. CDR3 nucleotides: TGTGCCAGTTTCACCGGGGGGGACTTAAGCAACAATCAGCCCCAGCATTTT. The genes are TRBV19 and TRBJ1-5, with a weak D call TRBD1 (5 bases). Germline V gives CDR1 LNHDA, CDR2 SQIVND (reference sequence). V lost 8 bases to trimming and J lost 3 bases, with 23 bases between them. This CDR3 is built from 17 residues.

V usage is TRBV19 and J usage is TRBJ1-2, with D maybe TRBD1 (5 bases). This CDR3 spans 16 amino acids. V was pared by 1 base and J by 0 bases, with 12 bases between. The germline CDR1 and CDR2 sequences are LNHDA and SQIVND (reference sequence). CDR3 residues: CASSIGRGLANYGYTF. The CDR3 coding sequence is TGTGCCAGTAGTATAGGGAGGGGACTAGCTAACTATGGCTACACCTTC.

The chain is built from TRBV7-9 and TRBJ2-5, with a possible D match to TRBD2 (6 bases). CDR1 is SEHNR and CDR2 is FQNEAQ in the germline V gene (reference sequence). Trimming took 6 bases from V and 5 from J, leaving 22 bases between them. The CDR3 spans 16 residues. The CDR3 coding sequence is TGTGCCAGCAGTCCCATAGCGGTTTTGGTTCAGGAGACCCAGTACTTC. Protein product: CASSPIAVLVQETQYF.

V usage is TRBV2 and J usage is TRBJ2-2; 13 bases map to TRBD2. This CDR3 contains 17 residues. Germline trimming cut 0 bases from V and 4 bases from J; bases unmatched to any gene: 2. The germline gives CDR1 SNHLY, CDR2 FYNNEI. The CDR3: CASSEATSGRVTGELFF. The CDR3 nucleotides are TGTGCCAGCAGTGAAGCTACTAGCGGGAGGGTCACCGGGGAGCTGTTTTTT.

V is TRBV4-1 and J is TRBJ2-7; 8 bases are a match to TRBD1. This CDR3 has 18 amino acids. Unmatched junction bases numbered 15, after V lost 0 bases and J lost 5 bases. Germline values: CDR1 MGHRA, CDR2 YSYEKL. In DNA form, the CDR3 reads TGCGCCAGCAGCCAAGATCTCCGTCTTGGGACAGGCGAAAACGAGCAGTACTTC. It codes for CASSQDLRLGTGENEQYF.

This clone was seen just once. The rearrangement uses TRBV11-2 and TRBJ2-3; D may be TRBD1 (6 bases). Trimming pared 3 bases from V and 9 bases from J, leaving 10 bases between. This CDR3 is built from 12 residues. CDR1 is SGHAT, CDR2 FQNNGV, per germline. The CDR3 nucleotides are TGTGCCAGCAGCTTGGGCAGGGGAACGCAGTATTTT. It yields the protein CASSLGRGTQYF.

On this clone: Relative to the germline gene, one junction end is altered; a read error may explain this. The CDR3 region has the DNA TGTTCCAGCAGCTTCCACTCTCTAGCGGGATCGACCTACAATGAGCAGTTCTTC. It yields the protein CSSSFHSLAGSTYNEQFF. The rearrangement joins TRBV7-9 to TRBJ2-1, with 9 bases fitting TRBD2. The CDR3 length is 18 residues. Germline V gene data show CDR1 as SEHNR and CDR2 as FQNEAQ (reference sequence).